This TCR beta chain appears in the sequencing data of a study of blood T cell repertoires in COVID-19. Clones were read by immunoSEQ multiplex PCR, and TCRdb kept only the in-frame ones, dropping some. The sample has about 160,000 clones; approximately 80% are singletons. This clone was observed once. Sequenced material: peripheral blood. The clonotype comes from an elderly woman with active or convalescent COVID-19.

CDR3: CASSIDAFYEQYF. The CDR3 bases are TGTGCCAGTAGTATAGACGCGTTCTACGAGCAGTACTTC. This rearrangement joins TRBV19 to TRBJ2-7; D is ambiguous. Trimming cost V 0 bases and J 3 bases, with 6 bases left between them. This CDR3 contains 13 residues. Germline CDR1 LNHDA, CDR2 SQIVND (reference sequence).